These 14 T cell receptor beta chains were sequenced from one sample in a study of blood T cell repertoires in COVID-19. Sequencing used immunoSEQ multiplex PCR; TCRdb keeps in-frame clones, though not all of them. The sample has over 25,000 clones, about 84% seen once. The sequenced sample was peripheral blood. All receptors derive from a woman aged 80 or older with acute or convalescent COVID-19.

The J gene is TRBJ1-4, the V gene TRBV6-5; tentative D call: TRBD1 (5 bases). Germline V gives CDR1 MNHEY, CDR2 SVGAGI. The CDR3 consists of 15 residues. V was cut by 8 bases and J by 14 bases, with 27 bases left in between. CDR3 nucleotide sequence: TGTGCCAGCTGGGGGGAAGGACGGACTAAACAAAGCCTGTTTTTT. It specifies CASWGEGRTKQSLFF.

The CDR3 coding sequence is TGTGCCAGCATGGAGGGACAGGGGGGCAATCAGCCCCAGCATTTT. Translating it yields CASMEGQGGNQPQHF. This chain links TRBV6-5 with TRBJ1-5; 11 bases line up with TRBD1. The CDR3 runs 15 residues. The junction had 4 bases not matched to a gene; V was cut back by 7 bases and J by 2 bases. Germline V CDR1 and CDR2: MNHEY, SVGAGI.

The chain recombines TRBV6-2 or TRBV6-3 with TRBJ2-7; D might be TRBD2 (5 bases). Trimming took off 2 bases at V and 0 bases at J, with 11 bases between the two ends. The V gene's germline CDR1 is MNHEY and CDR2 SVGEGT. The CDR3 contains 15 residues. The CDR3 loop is CASSYEGFYSYEQYF. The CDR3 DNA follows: TGTGCCAGCAGTTACGAGGGTTTCTACTCCTACGAGCAGTACTTC.

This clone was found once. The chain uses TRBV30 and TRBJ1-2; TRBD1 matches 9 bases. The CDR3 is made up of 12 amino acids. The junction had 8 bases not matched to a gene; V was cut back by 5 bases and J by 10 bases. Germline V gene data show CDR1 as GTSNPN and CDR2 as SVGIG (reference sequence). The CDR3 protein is CAWDPGQGPYTF. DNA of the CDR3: TGTGCCTGGGATCCGGGACAGGGACCCTACACCTTC. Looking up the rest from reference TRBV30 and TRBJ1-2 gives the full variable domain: SQTIHQWPATLVQPVGSPLSLECTVEGTSNPNLYWYRQAAGRGLQLLFYSVGIGQISSEVPQNLSASRPQDRQFILSSKKLLLSDSGFYLCAWDPGQGPYTFGSGTRLTVV.

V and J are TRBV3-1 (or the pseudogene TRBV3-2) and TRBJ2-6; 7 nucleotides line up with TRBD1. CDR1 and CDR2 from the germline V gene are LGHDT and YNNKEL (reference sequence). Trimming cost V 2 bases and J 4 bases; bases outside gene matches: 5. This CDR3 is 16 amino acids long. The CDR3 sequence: CASSQPGTAGANVLTF. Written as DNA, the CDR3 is TGTGCCAGCAGCCAACCAGGGACAGCCGGGGCCAACGTCCTGACTTTC.

Written as DNA, the CDR3 is TGTGCCAGCAGCCACCCGCGAGGTACGCAGTATTTT. Its translation is CASSHPRGTQYF. The chain links TRBV3-1 (or the pseudogene TRBV3-2) to TRBJ2-3, with D uncertain. This CDR3 comprises 12 residues. Trimming stripped 3 bases from V and 8 bases from J, with 9 bases between. Germline CDR1 is LGHDT and CDR2 is YNNKEL (reference sequence).

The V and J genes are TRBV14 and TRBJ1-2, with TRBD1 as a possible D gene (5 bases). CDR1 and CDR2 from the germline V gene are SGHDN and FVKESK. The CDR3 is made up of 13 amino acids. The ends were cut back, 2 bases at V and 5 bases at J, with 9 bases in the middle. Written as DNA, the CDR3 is TGTGCCAGCAGCCAAAAGCGGGGGTATGGCTACACCTTC. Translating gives CASSQKRGYGYTF.

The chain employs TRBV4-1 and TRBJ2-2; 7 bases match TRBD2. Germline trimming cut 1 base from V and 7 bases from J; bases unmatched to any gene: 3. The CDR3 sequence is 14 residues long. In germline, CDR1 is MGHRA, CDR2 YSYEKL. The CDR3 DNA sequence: TGCGCCAGCAGCCAAGCCCTAGCGGTCGGGGAGCTGTTTTTT. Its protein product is CASSQALAVGELFF.

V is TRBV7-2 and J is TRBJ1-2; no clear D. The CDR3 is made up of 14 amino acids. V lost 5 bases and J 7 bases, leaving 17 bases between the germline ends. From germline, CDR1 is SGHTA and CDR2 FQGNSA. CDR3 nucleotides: TGTGCCAGCAGCATGCGGGCCCGGAGTTCTGGCTACACCTTC. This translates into CASSMRARSSGYTF.

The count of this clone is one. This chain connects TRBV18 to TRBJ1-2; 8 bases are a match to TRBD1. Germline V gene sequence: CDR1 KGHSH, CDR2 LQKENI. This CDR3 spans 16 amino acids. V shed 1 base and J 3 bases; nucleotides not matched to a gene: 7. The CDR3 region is CASSPLMTGVDYGYTF. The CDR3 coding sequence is TGTGCCAGCTCACCACTTATGACAGGGGTAGACTATGGCTACACCTTC.

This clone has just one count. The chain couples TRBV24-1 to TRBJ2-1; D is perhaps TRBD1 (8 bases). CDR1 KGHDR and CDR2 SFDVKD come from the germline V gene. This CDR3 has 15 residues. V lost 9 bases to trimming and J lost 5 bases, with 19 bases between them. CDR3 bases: TGTGCCACCTCCCCCGGGGGGACAGGAAACAATGAGCAGTTCTTC. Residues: CATSPGGTGNNEQFF.

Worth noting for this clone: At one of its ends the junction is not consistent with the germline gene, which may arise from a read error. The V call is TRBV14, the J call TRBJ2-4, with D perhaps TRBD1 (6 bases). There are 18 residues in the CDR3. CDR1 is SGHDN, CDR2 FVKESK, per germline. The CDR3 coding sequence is TGTGCCAGCAGTCAAGGCAGGGGACGGGCTTTGGGCAAAAACATTCAGTACTTC. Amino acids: CASSQGRGRALGKNIQYF.

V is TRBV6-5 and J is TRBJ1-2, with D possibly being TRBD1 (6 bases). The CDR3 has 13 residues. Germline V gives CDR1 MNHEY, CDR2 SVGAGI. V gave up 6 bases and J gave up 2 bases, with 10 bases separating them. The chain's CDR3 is CASSRGQNYGYTF. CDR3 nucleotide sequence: TGTGCCAGCAGCCGTGGACAGAACTATGGCTACACCTTC.

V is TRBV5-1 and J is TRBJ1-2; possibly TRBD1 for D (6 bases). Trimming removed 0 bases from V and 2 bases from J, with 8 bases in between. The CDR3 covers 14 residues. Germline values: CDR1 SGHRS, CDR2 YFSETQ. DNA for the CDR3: TGCGCCAGCAGCTTGGAGCAGGGGAACTATGGCTACACCTTC. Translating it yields CASSLEQGNYGYTF.